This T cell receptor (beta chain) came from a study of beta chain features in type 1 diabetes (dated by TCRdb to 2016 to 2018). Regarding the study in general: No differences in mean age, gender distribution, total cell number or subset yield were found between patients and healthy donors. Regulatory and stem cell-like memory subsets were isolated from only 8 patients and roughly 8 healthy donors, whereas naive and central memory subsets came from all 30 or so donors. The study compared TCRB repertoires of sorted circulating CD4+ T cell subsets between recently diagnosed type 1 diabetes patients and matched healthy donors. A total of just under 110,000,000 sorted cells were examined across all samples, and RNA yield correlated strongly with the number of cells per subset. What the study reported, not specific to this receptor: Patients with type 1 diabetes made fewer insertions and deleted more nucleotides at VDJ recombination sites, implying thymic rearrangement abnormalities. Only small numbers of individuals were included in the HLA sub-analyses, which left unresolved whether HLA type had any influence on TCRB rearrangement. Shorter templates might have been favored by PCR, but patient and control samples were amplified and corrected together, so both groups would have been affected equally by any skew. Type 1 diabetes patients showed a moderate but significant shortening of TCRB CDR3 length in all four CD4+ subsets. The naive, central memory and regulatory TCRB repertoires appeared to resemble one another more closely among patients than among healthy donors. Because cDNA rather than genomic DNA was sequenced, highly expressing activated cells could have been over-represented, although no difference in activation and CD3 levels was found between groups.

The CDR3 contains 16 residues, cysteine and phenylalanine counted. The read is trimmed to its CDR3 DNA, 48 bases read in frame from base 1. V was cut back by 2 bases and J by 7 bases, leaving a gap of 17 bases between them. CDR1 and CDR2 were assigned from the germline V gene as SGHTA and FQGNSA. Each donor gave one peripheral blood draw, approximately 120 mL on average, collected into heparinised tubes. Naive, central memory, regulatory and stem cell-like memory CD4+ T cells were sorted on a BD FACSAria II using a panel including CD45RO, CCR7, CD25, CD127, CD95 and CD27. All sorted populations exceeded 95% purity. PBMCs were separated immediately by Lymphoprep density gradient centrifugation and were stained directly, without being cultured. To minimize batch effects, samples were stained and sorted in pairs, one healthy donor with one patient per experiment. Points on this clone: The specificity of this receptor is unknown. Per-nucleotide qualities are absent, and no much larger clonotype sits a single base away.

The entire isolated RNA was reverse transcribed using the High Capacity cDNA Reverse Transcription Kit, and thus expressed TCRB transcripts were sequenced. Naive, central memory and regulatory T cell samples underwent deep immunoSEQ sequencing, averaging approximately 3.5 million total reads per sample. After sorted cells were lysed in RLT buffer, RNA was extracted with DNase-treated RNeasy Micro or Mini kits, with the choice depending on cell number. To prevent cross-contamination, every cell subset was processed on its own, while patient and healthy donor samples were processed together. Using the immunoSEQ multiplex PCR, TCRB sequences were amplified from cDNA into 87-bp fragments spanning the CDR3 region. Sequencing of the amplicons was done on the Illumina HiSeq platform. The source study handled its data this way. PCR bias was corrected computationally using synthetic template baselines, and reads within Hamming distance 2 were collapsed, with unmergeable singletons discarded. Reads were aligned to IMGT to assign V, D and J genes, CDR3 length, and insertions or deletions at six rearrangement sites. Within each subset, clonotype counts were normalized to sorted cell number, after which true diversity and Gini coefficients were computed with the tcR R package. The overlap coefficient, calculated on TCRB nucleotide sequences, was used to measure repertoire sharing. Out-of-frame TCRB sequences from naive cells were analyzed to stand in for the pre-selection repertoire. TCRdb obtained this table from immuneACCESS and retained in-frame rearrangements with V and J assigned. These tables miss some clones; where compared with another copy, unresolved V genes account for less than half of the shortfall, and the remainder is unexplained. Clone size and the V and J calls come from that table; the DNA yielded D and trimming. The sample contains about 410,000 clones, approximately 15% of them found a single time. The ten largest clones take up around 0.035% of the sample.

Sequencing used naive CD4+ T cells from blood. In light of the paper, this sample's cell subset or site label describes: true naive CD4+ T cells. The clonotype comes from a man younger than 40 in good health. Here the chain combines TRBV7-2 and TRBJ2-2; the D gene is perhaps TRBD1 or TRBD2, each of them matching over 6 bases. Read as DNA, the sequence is TGTGCCAGCAGCTTATCGGGGGCTGACGGTGGCGGGGAGCTGTTTTTT. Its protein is CASSLSGADGGGELFF.